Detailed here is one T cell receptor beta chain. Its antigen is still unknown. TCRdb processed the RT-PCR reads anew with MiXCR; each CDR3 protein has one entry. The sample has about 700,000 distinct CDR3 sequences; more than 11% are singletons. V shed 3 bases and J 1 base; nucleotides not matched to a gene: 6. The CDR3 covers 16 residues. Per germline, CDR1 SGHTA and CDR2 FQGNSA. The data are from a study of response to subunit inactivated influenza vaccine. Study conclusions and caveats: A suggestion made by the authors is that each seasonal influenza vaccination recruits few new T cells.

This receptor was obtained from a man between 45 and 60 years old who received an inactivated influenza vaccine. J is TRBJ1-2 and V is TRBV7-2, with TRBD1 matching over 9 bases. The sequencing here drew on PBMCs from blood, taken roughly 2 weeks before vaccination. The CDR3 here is CASSLAQGALNYGYTF. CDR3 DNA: TGTGCCAGCAGCTTGGCACAGGGGGCACTTAACTATGGCTACACCTTC.